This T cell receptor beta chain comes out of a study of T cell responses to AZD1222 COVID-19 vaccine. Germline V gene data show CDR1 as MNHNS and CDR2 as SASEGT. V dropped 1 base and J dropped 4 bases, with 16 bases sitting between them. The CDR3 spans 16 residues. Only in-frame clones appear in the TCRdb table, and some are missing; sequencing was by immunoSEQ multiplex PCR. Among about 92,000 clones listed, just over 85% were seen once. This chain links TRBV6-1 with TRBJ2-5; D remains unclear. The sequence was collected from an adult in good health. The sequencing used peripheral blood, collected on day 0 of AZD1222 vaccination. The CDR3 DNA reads TGTGCCAGCAGTGAAGATAGGCCGCCGATGGGAGAGACCCAGTACTTC. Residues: CASSEDRPPMGETQYF.